The 26 T cell receptor beta chains presented below share a single source sample, sequenced in a study of regulatory T cells in long-lasting Graves disease. Noted time point: newly diagnosed GD, antithyroid drugs for less than 3 months. Isolated PBMC RNA provided the starting material for the TCR library. The authors built TCR beta libraries using iRepertoire HTBI primers and Arm-PCR of CDR3 regions. TCRdb re-analysed the multiplex PCR reads in MiXCR, keeping a single row per CDR3 protein. The sample lists approximately 310,000 distinct CDR3 sequences, 15% to 20% occurring once. Here the sequenced sample was peripheral blood mononuclear cells (PBMCs), taken at new diagnosis, from a patient treated with antithyroid drugs. These TCRs come from a female donor with Graves disease.

The sample holds many counts of this clonotype. The genes are TRBV30 and TRBJ1-2; D unclear. The CDR3 is made up of 14 amino acids. Germline V gives CDR1 GTSNPN, CDR2 SVGIG (reference sequence). The V gene lost 4 bases and the J gene lost 3 bases, with 15 bases spanning the gap. The CDR3 coding sequence is TGTGCCTGGACAACCAACAGTAGAGACTATGGCTACACCTTC. Its translation is CAWTTNSRDYGYTF.

This clonotype was found a few times. The gene calls are TRBV4-1 and TRBJ1-5, with D hard to call. The CDR3 consists of 15 residues. Trimming removed 0 bases from V and 0 bases from J, with 6 bases in between. In germline, CDR1 is MGHRA, CDR2 YSYEKL. In DNA, the CDR3 is TGCGCCAGCAGCCAAGACATCTATAGCAATCAGCCCCAGCATTTT. It codes for CASSQDIYSNQPQHF.

This clonotype has a count of ten or more. V and J are TRBV20-1 and TRBJ2-7; 9 nucleotides agree with TRBD2. Germline-derived CDR1 and CDR2 are DFQATT and SNEGSKA (reference sequence). V was clipped by 4 bases and J by 5 bases; unmatched bases: 3. This CDR3 is 12 amino acids long. CDR3 loop: CSAIAGVNEQYF. CDR3 nucleotide sequence: TGCAGTGCTATAGCGGGAGTCAACGAGCAGTACTTC.

This clonotype occurred a few times. This could be a read error, since a much larger clone is one nucleotide away. The rearrangement joins TRBV28 to TRBJ1-6; D is perhaps TRBD1 (5 bases). From germline, CDR1 is MDHEN and CDR2 SYDVKM. This CDR3 is 17 amino acids long. The CDR3 bases are TGTGCCAGCAGTTTTCTTCAGGGCGGCTCCCATAATTCACCCCTCCACTTT. This gives the protein CASSFLQGGSHNSPLHF. Variable domain in full (rest from reference TRBV28 and TRBJ1-6): DVKVTQSSRYLVKRTGEKVFLECVQDMDHENMFWYRQDPGLGLRLIYFSYDVKMKEKGDIPEGYSVSREKKERFSLILESASTNQTSMYLCASSFLQGGSHNSPLHFGNGTRLTVT.

At least ten counts were recorded for this clonotype. The chain combines TRBV15 with TRBJ2-3, with D maybe TRBD2 (6 bases). CDR3 size: 16 residues. With 0 bases removed from V and 3 bases from J, the gap between germline ends came to 13 bases. Germline CDR1 and CDR2: LNHNV and YYDKDF (reference sequence). CDR3: CATSRDVWGVTDTQYF. In DNA, the CDR3 is TGTGCCACCAGCAGAGATGTATGGGGGGTTACAGATACGCAGTATTTT.

Many counts were recorded for this clonotype. The V and J genes are TRBV20-1 and TRBJ2-3; TRBD2 matches 7 bases. The germline CDR1 and CDR2 sequences are DFQATT and SNEGSKA (reference sequence). The ends lost 3 bases at V and 4 bases at J; junction bases unmatched: 7. CDR3 length: 14 residues. Written as DNA, the CDR3 is TGCAGTGCTAGGTGGGGGAGGGCCCCAGATACGCAGTATTTT. Amino acid sequence: CSARWGRAPDTQYF.

This clonotype has at least ten counts. The gene calls are TRBV6-1 and TRBJ2-1; 7 bases are shared with TRBD2. This CDR3 spans 14 amino acids. Trimming cost V 6 bases and J 9 bases; bases outside gene matches: 11. CDR1 is MNHNS and CDR2 is SASEGT in the germline V gene. CDR3 coding DNA: TGTGCCAGCAGCGATCCCTACTGGGGGGGTGAGCAGTTCTTC. Residues: CASSDPYWGGEQFF.

There are many counts of this clonotype. For the CDR3, the DNA is TGTGCCTGGAATGATGGGGTAACCTACTACACCTTC. It codes for CAWNDGVTYYTF. The chain is built from TRBV30 and TRBJ1-2; D is unresolved. V gave up 4 bases and J gave up 10 bases, with 16 bases separating them. The germline gives CDR1 GTSNPN, CDR2 SVGIG (reference sequence). The CDR3 is 12 amino acids.

This chain links TRBV6-1 with TRBJ2-7, with D maybe TRBD1 (5 bases). This CDR3 contains 16 residues. From germline, CDR1 is MNHNS and CDR2 SASEGT. Deletions cut 5 bases from V and 3 bases from J, with 20 bases between. The CDR3 bases are TGTGCCAGCAGTCCCCTTCCAAGGGGCCCTGACTACGAGCAGTACTTC. Amino acids: CASSPLPRGPDYEQYF.

Many counts were recorded for this clonotype. The chain joins TRBV7-3 to TRBJ2-7; 7 bases fit TRBD1. The CDR3 is 15 residues long. Trimming took 5 bases from V and 5 from J; bases not matched to a gene: 12. Looked up from germline, CDR1 is SGHTA and CDR2 is FQGTGA. The CDR3: CASSITGAPGDEQYF. In DNA form, the CDR3 reads TGTGCCAGCAGCATCACAGGGGCGCCCGGTGACGAGCAGTACTTC.

This clonotype has just a few counts. V usage is TRBV10-1 and J usage is TRBJ2-1, with 10 nucleotides matching TRBD2. CDR1 and CDR2 from the germline V gene are WNHNN and SYGVQD (reference sequence). Losses at the gene ends were 3 bases for V and 7 bases for J; bases not matched to a gene: 6. The CDR3 spans 15 residues. The chain's CDR3 is CASSDEREGYNEQFF. CDR3 nucleotides: TGCGCCAGCAGTGATGAGCGGGAGGGATATAATGAGCAGTTCTTC.

The CDR3 DNA reads TGTGCCAGCAGCCGGGGGGACCATAGCACAGATACGCAGTATTTT. The encoded protein is CASSRGDHSTDTQYF. The chain is built from TRBV7-2 and TRBJ2-3, with 7 bases aligning to TRBD2. This CDR3 has 15 residues. J gave up 0 bases and V 5 bases, and 5 bases lay outside the gene matches. Germline assignment: CDR1 SGHTA and CDR2 FQGNSA. The entire variable domain, with the rest obtained from reference TRBV7-2 and TRBJ2-3, is as follows: GAGVSQSPSNKVTEKGKDVELRCDPISGHTALYWYRQSLGQGLEFLIYFQGNSAPDKSGLPSDRFSAERTGGSVSTLTIQRTQQEDSAVYLCASSRGDHSTDTQYFGPGTRLTVL.

This clonotype was detected ten times or more. The gene calls are TRBV19 and TRBJ2-4, with D unclear. V was cut by 6 bases and J by 1 base, with 10 bases left in between. There are 14 residues in the CDR3. CDR1 is LNHDA and CDR2 is SQIVND in the germline V gene (reference sequence). In nucleotides, the CDR3 is TGTGCCAGTAGCCACACTGGGGCCAAAAACATTCAGTACTTC. Translating gives CASSHTGAKNIQYF.

This clonotype was picked up many times. The chain links TRBV5-1 to TRBJ2-5; D call uncertain. This CDR3 comprises 12 residues. Germline lookup yields CDR1 SGHRS and CDR2 YFSETQ. V was shortened by 4 bases and J by 1 base, with 5 bases between the two germline ends. In DNA, the CDR3 is TGCGCCAGCAGCCAACCCCAAGAGACCCAGTACTTC. Protein: CASSQPQETQYF.

This clonotype was seen at least ten times. The rearrangement links TRBV6-9 to TRBJ1-1, with a tentative D call TRBD1 (5 bases). The CDR3 totals 16 residues. Trimming shortened V by 4 bases and J by 3 bases, and 18 bases separated the two germline ends. Per the germline V gene, CDR1 is MNHGY and CDR2 is SVAAGI. CDR3 DNA: TGTGCCAGCAGTTCCCACCCGGGGCAGTGCTACACTGAAGCTTTCTTT. Its translation: CASSSHPGQCYTEAFF.

This clonotype was observed at least ten times. One junction end disagrees with the germline gene, perhaps due to a read error. The chain has TRBV5-1 and TRBJ1-1, with D uncertain. This CDR3 region has 12 residues. Germline CDR1 and CDR2: SGHRS and YFSETQ. CDR3 coding DNA: TGTGCCAGCAGCAGACAGAACACTGAAGCTTTCTTT. Amino acids: CASSRQNTEAFF.

Many counts were recorded for this clonotype. This chain links TRBV7-2 with TRBJ2-5; tentative D call: TRBD2 (5 bases). Germline lookup yields CDR1 SGHTA and CDR2 FQGNSA. Trimming shortened V by 1 base and J by 3 bases, and 12 bases separated the two germline ends. The CDR3 runs 15 residues. CDR3: CASSLEWLAEETQYF. In nucleotides, the CDR3 is TGTGCCAGCAGCTTAGAATGGCTAGCAGAAGAGACCCAGTACTTC.

The chain uses TRBV6-1 and TRBJ1-3; possibly TRBD1 for D (5 bases). Deletions cut 5 bases from V and 3 bases from J, with 23 bases between. This CDR3 spans 18 amino acids. Germline lookup yields CDR1 MNHNS and CDR2 SASEGT. The CDR3 reads CASSPWDAGISSGNTIYF. Here the CDR3 DNA reads TGTGCCAGCAGTCCCTGGGACGCCGGCATATCAAGTGGAAACACCATATATTTT.

The chain employs TRBV3-1 and TRBJ2-1; TRBD1 matches at 9 bases. V was pared by 1 base and J by 10 bases, with 26 bases of the junction left unmatched. The CDR3 has 21 amino acids. The germline V gene has CDR1 LGHDT and CDR2 YNNKEL (reference sequence). The CDR3 DNA reads TGTGCCAGCAGCCAAGGGATTACGCGGCGGACAGGGGTAAGAGGACTATGGGAGCAGTTCTTC. Translation: CASSQGITRRTGVRGLWEQFF.

The V and J genes are TRBV19 and TRBJ1-5; D uncertain. V shed 5 bases and J shed 3 bases, with 17 bases lying between them. The CDR3 contains 16 residues. Germline V CDR1 and CDR2: LNHDA, SQIVND (reference sequence). The CDR3 reads CASSSADGRVNQPQHF. CDR3 bases: TGTGCCAGTAGTTCAGCGGACGGAAGAGTCAATCAGCCCCAGCATTTT.

This clonotype was observed many times. V is TRBV7-2 and J is TRBJ2-1; 10 bases line up with TRBD2. V was pared by 3 bases and J by 8 bases, with 7 bases of the junction left unmatched. The CDR3 length is 15 residues. The germline V gene has CDR1 SGHTA and CDR2 FQGNSA. DNA of the CDR3: TGTGCCAGCAGCTTTAGCGGGAGGAGGGGGGATGAGCAGTTCTTC. Amino acid sequence: CASSFSGRRGDEQFF.

At least ten counts were recorded for this clonotype. The chain carries TRBV7-9 and TRBJ2-3; D possibly corresponds to TRBD2 (6 bases). V lost 5 bases and J lost 1, with 10 bases in between. This CDR3 region has 14 residues. The germline V gene has CDR1 SEHNR and CDR2 FQNEAQ (reference sequence). The CDR3 loop reads CASSVGLRTDTQYF. DNA for the CDR3: TGTGCCAGCAGCGTGGGACTCCGCACAGATACGCAGTATTTT.

Many counts were recorded for this clonotype. This rearrangement joins TRBV27 to TRBJ2-1, with 11 nucleotides matching TRBD2. The trim removed 5 bases at V and 8 bases at J, leaving 14 bases unmatched. Per germline, CDR1 MNHEY and CDR2 SMNVEV (reference sequence). This CDR3 spans 17 amino acids. Written as DNA, the CDR3 is TGTGCCAGCAGTCATGCTAGCGGGAGGTACCTTTTAGATGAGCAGTTCTTC. It translates to CASSHASGRYLLDEQFF.

This clonotype was seen many times. V is TRBV11-3 and J is TRBJ2-1; D possibly corresponds to TRBD1 (6 bases). Germline V gene data show CDR1 as SGHNT and CDR2 as YENEEA. This CDR3 contains 14 residues. V shed 5 bases and J shed 8 bases, with 16 bases lying between them. This CDR3 is CASSTDRSRDEQFF. The DNA of the CDR3 is TGTGCCAGCAGCACCGACAGGTCCAGGGATGAGCAGTTCTTC.

Only a few counts were recorded for this clonotype. The chain employs TRBV11-2 and TRBJ2-7; D may be TRBD1 (6 bases). With 5 bases removed from V and 3 bases from J, the gap between germline ends came to 17 bases. The germline CDR1 and CDR2 sequences are SGHAT and FQNNGV. The CDR3 length is 15 residues. As DNA, the CDR3 is TGTGCCAGCAGCCCGCCCACAGGGAATCGCTACGAGCAGTACTTC. Protein product: CASSPPTGNRYEQYF.

This clonotype was picked up many times. This chain uses TRBV25-1 with TRBJ2-7, with D unresolved. The V end lost 5 bases, the J end lost 7 bases, and 12 bases lay between the germline ends. The CDR3 has 12 residues. Germline lookup yields CDR1 MGHDK and CDR2 SYGVNS. CDR3 in amino acids: CASSYLLGEQYF. The CDR3 region has the DNA TGTGCCAGCAGTTACCTATTGGGGGAGCAGTACTTC.